Included here is one T cell receptor (beta chain) sequence, with context. CDR1 and CDR2 (germline): MRHNA, SNTAGT. V gave up 7 bases and J gave up 2 bases; unmatched junction bases: 9. The CDR3 has 15 residues. The data were produced by immunoSEQ multiplex PCR, yet TCRdb's version contains in-frame clones alone and is incomplete. The table includes over 110,000 clones, about nine tenths detected once. This entry is derived from a study of blood T cell repertoires in COVID-19. Whole-study context: T cells, B-cell-depleted T cells, or PBMCs provided the cDNA or gDNA that served as material.

The receptor was isolated from a human donor in a cohort sampled during active COVID-19. V gene TRBV6-4 combines with J gene TRBJ2-3; 7 nucleotides match TRBD2. Material: peripheral blood. CDR3 loop: CASTWTRTHTDTQYF. Written as DNA, the CDR3 is TGTGCCAGCACTTGGACTAGAACACACACAGATACGCAGTATTTT.